This T cell receptor beta chain was sequenced for a study of spatial heterogeneity in lung cancer. Study summary: Strongly correlated with TCR transcript counts in tumor regions was a T cell module score, which was a transcriptional module score calculated from matched bulk RNA-seq. Study-level results: Tallies of expanded TCRs, which were sorted into ubiquitous and regional groups, correlated with counts of ubiquitous and regional nonsynonymous mutations, respectively. Estimated TCR-seq coverage of tumor T cells was only approximately 7% for alpha chains. For beta chains, the corresponding estimate was about 14%. For expanded intratumoral alpha and beta TCRs, counts tracked tumor mutation counts.

This clonotype was counted many times. Its antigen is unknown. MiXCR, applied by TCRdb to the 5' RACE reads, yields one record per CDR3 protein. The sample yields 9,000 to 13,000 distinct CDR3 sequences, roughly an eighth seen once. The CDR3 covers 18 residues. Germline-derived CDR1 and CDR2 are LGHNA and YNFKEQ. With 1 base removed from V and 4 bases from J, the gap between germline ends came to 19 bases. Stated time point: sample taken at primary tumor resection. There were around 72 donors, all of them untreated patients with early-stage non-small cell lung cancer. The rearrangement uses TRBV4-2 and TRBJ1-4, with TRBD1 as a possible D gene (5 bases). The TCR sequence derives from a female donor with early-stage non-small cell lung cancer. Sequencing used lung tumor tissue, obtained at surgery. CDR3 amino acids: CASSQAGTWGRNNEKLFF. The CDR3 coding sequence is TGTGCCAGCAGCCAAGCAGGAACTTGGGGGAGGAATAATGAAAAACTGTTTTTT.